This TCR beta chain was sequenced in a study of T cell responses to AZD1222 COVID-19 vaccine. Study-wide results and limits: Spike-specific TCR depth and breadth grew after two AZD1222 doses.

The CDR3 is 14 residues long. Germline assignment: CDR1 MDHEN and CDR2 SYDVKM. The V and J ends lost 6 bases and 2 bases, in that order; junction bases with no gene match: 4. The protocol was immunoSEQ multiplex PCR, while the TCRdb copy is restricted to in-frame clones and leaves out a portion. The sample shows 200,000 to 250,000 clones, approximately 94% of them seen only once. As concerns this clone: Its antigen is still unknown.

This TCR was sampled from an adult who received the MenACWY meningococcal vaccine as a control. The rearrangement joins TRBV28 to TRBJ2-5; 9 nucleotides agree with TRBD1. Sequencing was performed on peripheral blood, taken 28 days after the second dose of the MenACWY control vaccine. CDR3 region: CASRGQGSQETQYF. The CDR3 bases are TGTGCCAGCAGGGGACAGGGCAGTCAAGAGACCCAGTACTTC.